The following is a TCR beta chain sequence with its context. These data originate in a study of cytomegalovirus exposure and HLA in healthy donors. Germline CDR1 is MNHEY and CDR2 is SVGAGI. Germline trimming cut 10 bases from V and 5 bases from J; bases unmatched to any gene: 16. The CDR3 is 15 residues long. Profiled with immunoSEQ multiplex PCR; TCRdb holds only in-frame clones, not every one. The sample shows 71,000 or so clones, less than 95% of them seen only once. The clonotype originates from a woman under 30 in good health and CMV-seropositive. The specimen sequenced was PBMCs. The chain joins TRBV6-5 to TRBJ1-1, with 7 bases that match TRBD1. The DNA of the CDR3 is TGTGCCACCCACAGGGGACGGGGGGGGGCTACTGAAGCTTTCTTT. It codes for CATHRGRGGATEAFF.